The 27 T cell receptor beta chains below come from one sample, sequenced in a study of beta chain features in type 1 diabetes. The authors reverse transcribed all of the isolated RNA, so sequencing captured expressed TCRB transcripts. The table came from immunoSEQ multiplex PCR; TCRdb's copy has only in-frame clones and leaves some out. The sample has 250,000 to 350,000 clones, 12% to 15% seen once; the top ten hold more than 6.5%. Sequencing was done on a sample of central memory CD4+ T cells from blood. These receptors were obtained from a man aged 30 to 39 in good health.

V is TRBV6-5 and J is TRBJ2-5; D is unclear. V was cut by 5 bases and J by 5 bases, with 15 bases left in between. The CDR3 consists of 14 residues. From germline, CDR1 is MNHEY and CDR2 SVGAGI. The CDR3 loop reads CASSQDLYGETQYF. CDR3 DNA sequence: TGTGCCAGCAGTCAAGACCTGTACGGGGAGACCCAGTACTTC.

The chain uses TRBV27 and TRBJ2-1; possible D gene TRBD2, 6 bases. The length of the CDR3 is 15 residues. Germline values: CDR1 MNHEY, CDR2 SMNVEV (reference sequence). Deletions cut 3 bases from V and 5 bases from J, with 14 bases between. The CDR3 is CASSFGGVPNNEQFF. The CDR3, as DNA: TGTGCCAGCAGTTTTGGAGGGGTTCCGAACAATGAGCAGTTCTTC.

This clone occurred many times. This chain uses TRBV4-3 with TRBJ2-5; D is perhaps TRBD1 or TRBD2 (7 bases each). Trimming took 4 bases from V and 7 from J, leaving 19 bases between them. Germline CDR1 LGHNA, CDR2 YSLEER. The CDR3 length is 15 residues. The chain's CDR3 is CASSLTGEGARTQYF. CDR3 in DNA: TGCGCCAGCAGCCTCACGGGGGAGGGGGCGAGGACCCAGTACTTC.

The chain joins TRBV2 to TRBJ2-3, with D possibly being TRBD1 or TRBD2 (5 bases each). Germline values: CDR1 SNHLY, CDR2 FYNNEI. V dropped 7 bases and J dropped 1 base, with 15 bases sitting between them. The CDR3 is made up of 15 amino acids. The CDR3 spells CASKLEGQGTDTQYF. The CDR3 DNA reads as TGTGCCAGCAAACTTGAGGGGCAGGGCACAGATACGCAGTATTTT.

This clone came up a few times. This rearrangement joins TRBV6-6 to TRBJ1-1; D not certain. V was cut by 0 bases and J by 6 bases, with 14 bases left in between. The CDR3 consists of 15 residues. Germline V gene lookup returns CDR1 MNHNY and CDR2 SVGAGI (reference sequence). In DNA, the CDR3 is TGTGCCAGCAGTTACTCGAATCCGGGAAGCGCTGAAGCTTTCTTT. Protein: CASSYSNPGSAEAFF.

CDR3 coding DNA: TGTGCCAGCAGCCAAGAACAAGGCAATCAGCCCCAGCATTTT. Translation: CASSQEQGNQPQHF. This sequence joins TRBV4-2 and TRBJ1-5; D is unclear. Between the trimmed V and J ends, which lost 0 bases and 2 bases, there was a span of 5 bases. The CDR3 sequence is 14 residues long. The V gene's germline CDR1 is LGHNA and CDR2 YNFKEQ.

The rearrangement joins TRBV5-6 to TRBJ2-4; D may be TRBD2 (6 bases). There are 17 residues in the CDR3. Looked up from germline, CDR1 is SGHDT and CDR2 is YYEEEE. V lost 1 base, J lost 1 base, and 15 bases lay in between. The CDR3 sequence: CASSLLQGLNAKNIQYF. CDR3 bases: TGTGCCAGCAGCTTGCTTCAGGGACTGAATGCCAAAAACATTCAGTACTTC.

The chain carries TRBV11-3 and TRBJ2-1, with 8 bases lining up with TRBD2. With V trimmed by 0 bases and J by 7 bases, 11 bases remained unmatched. There are 17 residues in the CDR3. Germline V CDR1 and CDR2: SGHNT, YENEEA. DNA of the CDR3: TGTGCCAGCAGCTTAGATATAGCGGGACCCGGAATTAATGAGCAGTTCTTC. Translated: CASSLDIAGPGINEQFF.

Written as DNA, the CDR3 is TGTGCCATCAAATCGGCTAGCAATCAGCCCCAGCATTTT. Amino acid sequence: CAIKSASNQPQHF. The chain combines TRBV10-3 with TRBJ1-5, with D unresolved. CDR3 length: 13 residues. V was pared by 7 bases and J by 0 bases, with 7 bases between. The germline V gene has CDR1 ENHRY and CDR2 SYGVKD.

This rearrangement joins TRBV29-1 to TRBJ1-1; D is unresolved. Between the trimmed V and J ends, which lost 4 bases and 11 bases, there was a span of 17 bases. The CDR3 extends over 12 amino acids. Per the germline V gene, CDR1 is SQVTM and CDR2 is ANQGSEA. DNA of the CDR3: TGCAGCGTTGCGGAGGGCAACTCGGACGCTTTCTTT. Its translation: CSVAEGNSDAFF.

This clone was seen more than once but under ten times. The chain links TRBV7-6 to TRBJ2-7; 14 positions match TRBD2. The V segment lost 1 base and the J segment 3 bases; nucleotides outside the gene matches: 8. CDR3 size: 18 residues. The germline V gene has CDR1 SGHVS and CDR2 FNYEAQ. CDR3 protein: CASSLGYGLAGGGYEQYV. DNA for the CDR3: TGTGCCAGCAGCTTAGGGTACGGACTAGCGGGAGGTGGCTACGAGCAGTACGTC.

V and J are TRBV7-9 and TRBJ2-6; 10 nucleotides agree with TRBD1. Germline trimming cut 7 bases from V and 1 base from J; bases unmatched to any gene: 7. The CDR3 runs to 17 residues. Germline CDR1 and CDR2: SEHNR and FQNEAQ (reference sequence). CDR3 nucleotide sequence: TGTGCCAGCACCCGGACAGGGGGAGTATCTGGGGCCAACGTCCTGACTTTC. Translating it yields CASTRTGGVSGANVLTF.

This clone was seen more than once but under ten times. The chain links TRBV2 to TRBJ2-5; a weak D match, TRBD1 (6 bases). The germline gives CDR1 SNHLY, CDR2 FYNNEI. The CDR3 contains 13 residues. V dropped 5 bases and J dropped 7 bases, with 14 bases sitting between them. The CDR3 sequence is CASSTGQGGTQYF. The DNA of the CDR3 is TGTGCCAGCAGTACAGGGCAAGGGGGGACCCAGTACTTC. The full variable domain, its missing parts supplied by reference TRBV2 and TRBJ2-5, is EPEVTQTPSHQVTQMGQEVILRCVPISNHLYFYWYRQILGQKVEFLVSFYNNEISEKSEIFDDQFSVERPDGSNFTLKIRSTKLEDSAMYFCASSTGQGGTQYFGPGTRLLVL.

This chain connects TRBV7-9 to TRBJ2-1, with D tentatively TRBD2 (7 bases). V was trimmed by 8 bases and J by 7 bases, leaving 18 bases between them. This CDR3 has 14 residues. Germline CDR1 SEHNR, CDR2 FQNEAQ (reference sequence). The chain's CDR3 is CASVRGASINEQFF. For the CDR3, the DNA is TGTGCCAGCGTTCGGGGGGCCTCGATAAATGAGCAGTTCTTC.

J is TRBJ2-1 and V is TRBV11-3, with 10 bases aligning to TRBD2. This CDR3 contains 15 residues. The germline gives CDR1 SGHNT, CDR2 YENEEA. V lost 2 bases and J lost 9; bases outside the gene matches: 7. The CDR3 loop is CASSLSVQREGEQFF. The CDR3 DNA reads as TGTGCCAGCAGCTTATCGGTTCAGCGGGAGGGTGAGCAGTTCTTC.

The rearrangement joins TRBV5-4 to TRBJ2-2; D call uncertain. Trimming took 0 bases from V and 5 from J, leaving 11 bases between them. The CDR3 is 15 amino acids. CDR1 is SGHNT, CDR2 YYREEE, per germline (reference sequence). CDR3 in amino acids: CASSLGTDGTGELFF. The CDR3 nucleotides are TGTGCCAGCAGCTTGGGCACCGATGGGACCGGGGAGCTGTTTTTT.

This clone was detected a few times. The V and J genes are TRBV28 and TRBJ2-3, with D perhaps matching TRBD2 (5 bases). Per germline, CDR1 MDHEN and CDR2 SYDVKM. Trimming removed 1 base at V and 5 bases at J, with 7 bases between. There are 13 residues in the CDR3. CDR3 sequence reads: CASSLLGEDTQYF. The CDR3 DNA is TGTGCCAGCAGTTTATTGGGAGAAGATACGCAGTATTTT.

The chain couples TRBV7-2 to TRBJ2-4, with 7 bases lining up with TRBD2. Germline CDR1 reads SGHTA; CDR2 reads FQGNSA. The CDR3 consists of 15 residues. V trimming: 0 bases; J trimming: 4 bases; junction bases outside the gene matches: 3. This chain's CDR3 is CASSLAGRIKNIQYF. CDR3 in DNA: TGTGCCAGCAGCTTAGCCGGGAGGATAAAAAACATTCAGTACTTC.

CDR3 protein: CASSPDRTGSSIWPQHF. The CDR3 bases are TGTGCCAGCAGCCCAGACAGGACAGGTTCTTCAATTTGGCCCCAGCATTTT. V and J are TRBV5-6 and TRBJ1-5, with 7 bases aligning to TRBD1. Unmatched junction bases numbered 19, after V lost 4 bases and J lost 9 bases. Germline CDR1 and CDR2: SGHDT and YYEEEE. This CDR3 is 17 amino acids long.

A few counts support this clone. The chain has TRBV27 and TRBJ2-1; 8 bases line up with TRBD2. Losses at the gene ends were 1 base for V and 1 base for J; bases not matched to a gene: 15. Germline CDR1 MNHEY, CDR2 SMNVEV (reference sequence). This CDR3 has 20 residues. CDR3 protein: CASSLWAPGLGDRSYNEQFF. The CDR3 DNA is TGTGCCAGCAGTTTATGGGCCCCGGGACTAGGGGATCGGTCCTACAATGAGCAGTTCTTC.

The chain is built from TRBV29-1 and TRBJ2-5; unclear D gene. The ends were cut back, 2 bases at V and 5 bases at J, with 12 bases in the middle. Looked up from germline, CDR1 is SQVTM and CDR2 is ANQGSEA. The CDR3 length is 13 residues. The CDR3 coding sequence is TGCAGCGTTGAACGGACGGAGCAGGAGACCCAGTACTTC. Translated: CSVERTEQETQYF.

This clone has at least ten counts. The same CDR3 arises from other DNA sequences in this sample as well. The V and J genes are TRBV7-6 and TRBJ1-2, with TRBD1 as a possible D gene (6 bases). The CDR3 is 13 residues long. Germline CDR1 is SGHVS and CDR2 is FNYEAQ. The ends were cut back, 5 bases at V and 2 bases at J, with 9 bases in the middle. The DNA for the CDR3 is TGTGCCAGCAGCCCAACAGGGAACTATGGCTACACCTTC. It yields the protein CASSPTGNYGYTF.

This clone was detected only once. The chain combines TRBV19 with TRBJ2-7, with 10 bases identical to TRBD1. CDR1 and CDR2 (germline): LNHDA, SQIVND (reference sequence). CDR3 length equals 13 residues. J was trimmed by 7 bases and V by 4 bases; bases with no gene match: 4. The CDR3 DNA is TGTGCCAGTAGTACAGACAGGGGGCGAGAGCAGTACTTC. It is translated as CASSTDRGREQYF.

Only a few counts were recorded for this clone. The chain links TRBV7-9 to TRBJ2-7, with D maybe TRBD2 (7 bases). Trimming stripped 4 bases from V and 6 bases from J, with 19 bases between. Germline CDR1 SEHNR, CDR2 FQNEAQ (reference sequence). The CDR3 is 15 amino acids. The DNA of the CDR3 is TGTGCCAGCAGCTCCTCGCGGGGGCATTTGAGCGAGCAGTACTTC. Residues: CASSSSRGHLSEQYF.

This clone occurred a few times. This sequence joins TRBV14 and TRBJ2-2; weak D call: TRBD2 (6 bases). Trimming pared 0 bases from V and 5 bases from J, leaving 10 bases between. The germline CDR1 and CDR2 sequences are SGHDN and FVKESK. The CDR3 spans 15 residues. CDR3 region: CASSQDPGGTGELFF. Written as DNA, the CDR3 is TGTGCCAGCAGCCAAGATCCAGGAGGGACCGGGGAGCTGTTTTTT.

V usage is TRBV5-8 and J usage is TRBJ1-2; D might be TRBD1 (5 bases). Germline lookup yields CDR1 SGHTS and CDR2 YDEGEE. The CDR3 is made up of 12 amino acids. Trimming removed 4 bases at V and 8 bases at J, with 12 bases between. The CDR3, as DNA: TGTGCCAGCAGCATCAGGGTCGGCGGCTACACCTTC. Residues: CASSIRVGGYTF.

The chain carries TRBV27 and TRBJ1-1; no clear D. CDR3 length equals 16 residues. Germline V gene lookup returns CDR1 MNHEY and CDR2 SMNVEV (reference sequence). The ends were cut back, 5 bases at V and 1 base at J, with 17 bases in the middle. As DNA, the CDR3 is TGTGCCAGCAGTCCCCTCTCCGCGACGAGGAACACTGAAGCTTTCTTT. Translated, it gives CASSPLSATRNTEAFF.